The clone carrying this T cell receptor beta chain came up once. The sample is drawn from a study of blood T cell repertoires in COVID-19. About the research overall: Both acute and convalescent COVID-19 samples were obtained from the United States, Italy and Spain.

There are 15 residues in the CDR3. Germline lookup yields CDR1 LNHDA and CDR2 SQIVND (reference sequence). V shed 7 bases and J 4 bases; nucleotides not matched to a gene: 11. Original data processing: Amplification of reference gene primers was used by the study to estimate nucleated cell counts. The assay was immunoSEQ multiplex PCR, and TCRdb's table has in-frame clones only and misses some. The V and J calls and clone size are taken from that table; D and trimming were inferred from the DNA. The sample lists a few hundred thousand clones, about 88% seen once, with less than 3% in the top ten. The clonotype comes from a woman between 45 and 65 years old who had recovered from COVID-19. The sequenced material came from PBMCs or T cells enriched from blood (not recorded which). The rearrangement links TRBV19 to TRBJ1-2; 8 bases line up with TRBD1. The CDR3 bases are TGTGCCAGTATGAATCCAGGGGGCGCAACCTATGGCTACACCTTC. It is translated as CASMNPGGATYGYTF.